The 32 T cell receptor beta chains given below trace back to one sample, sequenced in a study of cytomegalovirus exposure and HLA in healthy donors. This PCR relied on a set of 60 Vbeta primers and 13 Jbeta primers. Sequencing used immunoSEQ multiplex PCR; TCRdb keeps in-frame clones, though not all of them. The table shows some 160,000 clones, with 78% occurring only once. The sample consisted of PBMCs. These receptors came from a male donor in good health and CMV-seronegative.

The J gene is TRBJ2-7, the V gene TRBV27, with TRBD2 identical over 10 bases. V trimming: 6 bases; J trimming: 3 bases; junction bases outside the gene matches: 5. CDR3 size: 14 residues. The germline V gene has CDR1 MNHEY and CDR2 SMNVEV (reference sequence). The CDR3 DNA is TGTGCCAGCAGGATGACTAGCGGGTTCTACGAGCAGTACTTC. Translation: CASRMTSGFYEQYF.

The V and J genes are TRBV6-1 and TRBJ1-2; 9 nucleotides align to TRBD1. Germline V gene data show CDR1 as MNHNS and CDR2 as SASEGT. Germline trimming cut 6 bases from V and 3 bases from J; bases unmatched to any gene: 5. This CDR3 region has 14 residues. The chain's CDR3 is CASRQGATDYGYTF. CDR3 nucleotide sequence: TGTGCCAGCAGACAGGGGGCAACAGACTATGGCTACACCTTC.

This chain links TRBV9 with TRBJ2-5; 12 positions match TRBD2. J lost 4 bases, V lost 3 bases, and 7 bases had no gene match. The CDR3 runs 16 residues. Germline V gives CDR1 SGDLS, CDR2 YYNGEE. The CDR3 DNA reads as TGTGCCAGCAGCGAGCGACTAGCGGGGGTATCAGAGACCCAGTACTTC. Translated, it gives CASSERLAGVSETQYF.

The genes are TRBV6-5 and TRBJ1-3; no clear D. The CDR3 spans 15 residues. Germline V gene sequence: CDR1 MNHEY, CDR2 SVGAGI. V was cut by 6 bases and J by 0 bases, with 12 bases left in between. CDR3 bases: TGTGCCAGCAGGGGGAGCGTATTCTCTGGAAACACCATATATTTT. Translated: CASRGSVFSGNTIYF.

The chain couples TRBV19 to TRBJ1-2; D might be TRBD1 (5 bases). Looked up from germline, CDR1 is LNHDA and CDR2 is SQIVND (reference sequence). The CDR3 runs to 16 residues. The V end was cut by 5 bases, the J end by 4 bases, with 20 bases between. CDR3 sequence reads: CASSDPRRGSGYGYTF. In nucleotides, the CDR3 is TGTGCCAGTAGTGATCCCCGCCGGGGGTCGGGCTATGGCTACACCTTC.

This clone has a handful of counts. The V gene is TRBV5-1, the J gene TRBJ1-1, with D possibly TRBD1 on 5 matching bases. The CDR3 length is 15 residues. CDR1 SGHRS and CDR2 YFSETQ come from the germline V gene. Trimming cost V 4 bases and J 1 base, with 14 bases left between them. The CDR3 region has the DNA TGCGCCAGCAGCCCACAGGTCCTCTCGAACACTGAAGCTTTCTTT. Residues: CASSPQVLSNTEAFF.

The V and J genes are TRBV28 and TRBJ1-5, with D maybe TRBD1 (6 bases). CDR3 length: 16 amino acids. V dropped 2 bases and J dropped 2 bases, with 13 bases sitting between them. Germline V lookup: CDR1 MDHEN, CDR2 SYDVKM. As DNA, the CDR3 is TGTGCCAGCAGTTTAGAGAGGGCAGGGGGCAATCAGCCCCAGCATTTT. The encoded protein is CASSLERAGGNQPQHF.

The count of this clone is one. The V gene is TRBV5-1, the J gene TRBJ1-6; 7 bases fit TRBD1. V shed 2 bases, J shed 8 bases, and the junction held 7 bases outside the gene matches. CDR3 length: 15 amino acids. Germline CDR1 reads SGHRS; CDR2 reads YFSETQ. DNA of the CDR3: TGCGCCAGCAGCTTCCTTGACAGGGAGGATTCACCCCTCCACTTT. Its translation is CASSFLDREDSPLHF.

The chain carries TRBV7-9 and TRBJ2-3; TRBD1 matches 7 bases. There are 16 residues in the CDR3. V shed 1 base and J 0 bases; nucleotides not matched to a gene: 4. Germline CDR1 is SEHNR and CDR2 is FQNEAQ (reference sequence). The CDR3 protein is CASSLGNRGSTDTQYF. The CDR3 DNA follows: TGTGCCAGCAGCTTAGGAAACAGGGGAAGCACAGATACGCAGTATTTT.

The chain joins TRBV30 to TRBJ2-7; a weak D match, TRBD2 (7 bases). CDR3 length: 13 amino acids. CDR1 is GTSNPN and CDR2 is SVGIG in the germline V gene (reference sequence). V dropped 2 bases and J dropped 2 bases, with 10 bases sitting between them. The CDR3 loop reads CAWSTGGPYEQYF. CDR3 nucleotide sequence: TGTGCCTGGAGTACCGGGGGGCCCTACGAGCAGTACTTC. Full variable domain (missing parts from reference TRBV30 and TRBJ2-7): SQTIHQWPATLVQPVGSPLSLECTVEGTSNPNLYWYRQAAGRGLQLLFYSVGIGQISSEVPQNLSASRPQDRQFILSSKKLLLSDSGFYLCAWSTGGPYEQYFGPGTRLTVT.

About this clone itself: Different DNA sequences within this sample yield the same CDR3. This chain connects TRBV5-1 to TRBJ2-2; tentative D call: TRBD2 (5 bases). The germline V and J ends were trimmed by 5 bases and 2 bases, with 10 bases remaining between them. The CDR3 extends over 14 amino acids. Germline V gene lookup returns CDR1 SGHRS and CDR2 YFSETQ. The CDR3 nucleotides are TGCGCCAGCAGTCAAGGACTTAACACCGGGGAGCTGTTTTTT. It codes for CASSQGLNTGELFF.

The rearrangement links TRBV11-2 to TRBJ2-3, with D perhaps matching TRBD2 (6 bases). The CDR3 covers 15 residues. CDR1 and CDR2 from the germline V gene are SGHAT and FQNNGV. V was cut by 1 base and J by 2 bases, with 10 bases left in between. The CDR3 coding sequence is TGTGCCAGCAGCTTAGTGGCGGGGACCACAGATACGCAGTATTTT. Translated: CASSLVAGTTDTQYF.

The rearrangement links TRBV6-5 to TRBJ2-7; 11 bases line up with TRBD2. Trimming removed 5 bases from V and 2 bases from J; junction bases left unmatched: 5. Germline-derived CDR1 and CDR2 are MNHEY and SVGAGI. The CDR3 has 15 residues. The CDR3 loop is CASSSSGGVTYEQYF. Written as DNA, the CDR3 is TGTGCCAGCAGTAGTAGCGGGGGGGTAACCTACGAGCAGTACTTC.

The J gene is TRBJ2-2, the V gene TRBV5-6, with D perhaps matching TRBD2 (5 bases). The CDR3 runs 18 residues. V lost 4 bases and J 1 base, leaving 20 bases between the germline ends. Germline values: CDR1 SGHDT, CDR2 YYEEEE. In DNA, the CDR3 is TGTGCCAGCAGCGGACCTCTCGGGGTGCAAGTGAACACCGGGGAGCTGTTTTTT. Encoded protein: CASSGPLGVQVNTGELFF.

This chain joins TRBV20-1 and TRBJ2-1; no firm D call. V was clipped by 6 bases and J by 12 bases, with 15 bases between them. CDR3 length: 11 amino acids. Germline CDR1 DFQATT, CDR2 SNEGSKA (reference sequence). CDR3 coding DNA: TGCAGTGCCCCGGGTCCGGTGGTGCAGTTCTTC. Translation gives CSAPGPVVQFF.

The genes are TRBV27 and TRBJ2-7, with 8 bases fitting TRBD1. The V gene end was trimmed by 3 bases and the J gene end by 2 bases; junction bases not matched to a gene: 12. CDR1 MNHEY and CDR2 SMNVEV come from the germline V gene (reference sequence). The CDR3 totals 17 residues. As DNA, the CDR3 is TGTGCCAGCAGTTTGAGGCCAGGGGGCGCATTCACCTACGAGCAGTACTTC. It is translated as CASSLRPGGAFTYEQYF.

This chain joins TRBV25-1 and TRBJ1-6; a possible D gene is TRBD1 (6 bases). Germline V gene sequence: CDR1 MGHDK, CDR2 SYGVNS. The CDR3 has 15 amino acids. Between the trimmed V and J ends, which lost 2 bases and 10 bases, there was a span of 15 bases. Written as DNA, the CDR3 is TGTGCCAGCAGTGAACATCTACAGGGAAAATCACCCCTCCACTTT. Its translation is CASSEHLQGKSPLHF.

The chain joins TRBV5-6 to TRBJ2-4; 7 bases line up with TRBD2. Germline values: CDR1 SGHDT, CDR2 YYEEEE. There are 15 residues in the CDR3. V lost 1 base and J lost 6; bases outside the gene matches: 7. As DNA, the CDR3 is TGTGCCAGCAGCTTGCTGGGGGAGGGAAGAAACATTCAGTACTTC. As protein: CASSLLGEGRNIQYF. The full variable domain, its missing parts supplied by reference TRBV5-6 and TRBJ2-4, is DAGVTQSPTHLIKTRGQQVTLRCSPKSGHDTVSWYQQALGQGPQFIFQYYEEEERQRGNFPDRFSGHQFPNYSSELNVNALLLGDSALYLCASSLLGEGRNIQYFGAGTRLSVL.

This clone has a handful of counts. In nucleotides, the CDR3 is TGTGCCAGCAGCTTGTTAACTAGTGCCAATGAGCAGTTCTTC. Its translation is CASSLLTSANEQFF. The chain is built from TRBV5-4 and TRBJ2-1; D is perhaps TRBD2 (5 bases). Germline values: CDR1 SGHNT, CDR2 YYREEE (reference sequence). V shed 1 base and J shed 6 bases, with 11 bases lying between them. The CDR3 sequence is 14 residues long.

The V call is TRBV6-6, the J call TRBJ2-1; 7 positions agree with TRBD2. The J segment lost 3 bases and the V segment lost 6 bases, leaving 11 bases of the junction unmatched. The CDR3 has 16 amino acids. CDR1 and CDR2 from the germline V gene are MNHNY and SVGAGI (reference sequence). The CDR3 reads CASRPDRGENYNEQFF. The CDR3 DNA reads TGTGCCAGCAGGCCGGACCGGGGGGAGAACTACAATGAGCAGTTCTTC.

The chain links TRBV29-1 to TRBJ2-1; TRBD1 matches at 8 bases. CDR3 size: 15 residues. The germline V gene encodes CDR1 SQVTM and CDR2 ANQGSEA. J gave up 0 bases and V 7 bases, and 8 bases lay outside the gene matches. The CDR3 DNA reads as TGCAGCGGGGACAGGTCGATTAGCTCCTACAATGAGCAGTTCTTC. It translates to CSGDRSISSYNEQFF.

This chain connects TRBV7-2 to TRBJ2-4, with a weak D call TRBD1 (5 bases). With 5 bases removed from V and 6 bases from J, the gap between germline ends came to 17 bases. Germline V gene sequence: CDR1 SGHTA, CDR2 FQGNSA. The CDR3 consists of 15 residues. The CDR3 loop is CASSTHTGELNIQYF. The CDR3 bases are TGTGCCAGCAGCACCCACACAGGAGAACTAAACATTCAGTACTTC.

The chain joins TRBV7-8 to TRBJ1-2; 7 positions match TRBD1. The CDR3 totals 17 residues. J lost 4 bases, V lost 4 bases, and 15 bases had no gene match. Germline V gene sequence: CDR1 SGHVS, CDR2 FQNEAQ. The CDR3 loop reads CASSSTFRDRDLYGYTF. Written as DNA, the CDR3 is TGTGCCAGCAGCTCGACGTTTAGGGACAGAGATCTCTATGGCTACACCTTC.

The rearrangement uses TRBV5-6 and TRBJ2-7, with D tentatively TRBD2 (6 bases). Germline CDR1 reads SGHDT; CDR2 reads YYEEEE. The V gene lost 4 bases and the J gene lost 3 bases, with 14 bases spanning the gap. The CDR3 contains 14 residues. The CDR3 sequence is CASSPGGAYYEQYF. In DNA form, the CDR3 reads TGTGCCAGCAGCCCCGGGGGAGCCTACTACGAGCAGTACTTC.

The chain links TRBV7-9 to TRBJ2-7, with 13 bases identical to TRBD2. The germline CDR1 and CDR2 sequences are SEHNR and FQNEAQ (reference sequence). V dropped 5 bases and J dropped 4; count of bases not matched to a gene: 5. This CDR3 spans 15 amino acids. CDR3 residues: CASSPLAGGGYEQYF. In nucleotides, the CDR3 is TGTGCCAGCAGCCCACTAGCGGGAGGGGGTTACGAGCAGTACTTC.

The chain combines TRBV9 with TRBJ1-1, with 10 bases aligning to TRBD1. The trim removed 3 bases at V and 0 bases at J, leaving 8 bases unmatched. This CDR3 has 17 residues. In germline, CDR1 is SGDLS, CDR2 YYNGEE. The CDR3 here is CASSEGGTGVMNTEAFF. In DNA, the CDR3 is TGTGCCAGCAGCGAGGGCGGGACAGGGGTTATGAACACTGAAGCTTTCTTT.

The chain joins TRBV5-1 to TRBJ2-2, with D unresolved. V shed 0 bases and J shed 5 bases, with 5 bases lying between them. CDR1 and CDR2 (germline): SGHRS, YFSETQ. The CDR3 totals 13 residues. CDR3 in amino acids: CASSLVPTGELFF. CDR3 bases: TGCGCCAGCAGCTTGGTCCCAACCGGGGAGCTGTTTTTT.

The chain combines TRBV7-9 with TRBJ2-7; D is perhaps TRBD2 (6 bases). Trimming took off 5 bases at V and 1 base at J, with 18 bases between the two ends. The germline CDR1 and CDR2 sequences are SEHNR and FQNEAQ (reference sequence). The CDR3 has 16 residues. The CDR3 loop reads CASSRGPEGVSYEQYF. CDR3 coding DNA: TGTGCCAGCAGCAGGGGCCCGGAGGGCGTTTCCTACGAGCAGTACTTC. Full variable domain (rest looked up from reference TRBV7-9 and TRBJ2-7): DTGVSQNPRHKITKRGQNVTFRCDPISEHNRLYWYRQTLGQGPEFLTYFQNEAQLEKSRLLSDRFSAERPKGSFSTLEIQRTEQGDSAMYLCASSRGPEGVSYEQYFGPGTRLTVT.

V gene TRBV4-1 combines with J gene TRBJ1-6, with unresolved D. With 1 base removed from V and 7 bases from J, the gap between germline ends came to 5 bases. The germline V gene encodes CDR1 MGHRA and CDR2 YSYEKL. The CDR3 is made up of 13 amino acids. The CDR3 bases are TGCGCCAGCAGCCAAGTTCGGAATTCACCCCTCCACTTT. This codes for CASSQVRNSPLHF.

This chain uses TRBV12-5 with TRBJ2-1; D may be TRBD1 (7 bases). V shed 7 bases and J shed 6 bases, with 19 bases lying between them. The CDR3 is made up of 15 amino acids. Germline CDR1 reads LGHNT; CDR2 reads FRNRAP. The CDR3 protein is CASASGGTEFNEQFF. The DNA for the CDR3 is TGTGCTAGTGCCTCAGGGGGGACAGAATTCAATGAGCAGTTCTTC.

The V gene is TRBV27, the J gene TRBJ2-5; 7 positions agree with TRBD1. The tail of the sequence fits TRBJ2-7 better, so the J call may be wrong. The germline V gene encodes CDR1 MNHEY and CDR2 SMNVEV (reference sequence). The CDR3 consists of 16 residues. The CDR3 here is CASSPYPGQANYEQYF. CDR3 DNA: TGTGCCAGCAGTCCATATCCAGGACAGGCTAACTACGAGCAGTACTTC.

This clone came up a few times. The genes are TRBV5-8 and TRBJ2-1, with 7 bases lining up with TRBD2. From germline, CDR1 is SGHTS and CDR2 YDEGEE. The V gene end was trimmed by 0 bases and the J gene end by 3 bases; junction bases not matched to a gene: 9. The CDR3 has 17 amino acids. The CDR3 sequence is CASSLALQRGGYNEQFF. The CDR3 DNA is TGTGCCAGCAGCTTGGCCCTACAGCGGGGAGGCTACAATGAGCAGTTCTTC.